The 18 T cell receptor beta chains below come from one sample, sequenced in a study of blood T cell repertoires in COVID-19. This table comes from immunoSEQ multiplex PCR, and its TCRdb copy is limited to in-frame clones, with some not included. The sample shows some 270,000 clones, about 84% of them seen only once. The sequenced sample consisted of peripheral blood. Source of these receptors: a woman of 80 years or more with COVID-19, enrolled during active disease.

This clone was seen a few times. Within the sample, other DNA sequences also encode this same CDR3. This chain connects TRBV6-2 or TRBV6-3 to TRBJ1-1; no firm D call. V was cut by 2 bases and J by 8 bases, with 9 bases left in between. Germline-derived CDR1 and CDR2 are MNHEY and SVGEGT. This CDR3 comprises 12 residues. The CDR3 DNA reads as TGTGCCAGCAGTTACAAGGGAGGCGAAGCTTTCTTT. Translation: CASSYKGGEAFF.

This chain joins TRBV29-1 and TRBJ1-4, with D uncertain. This CDR3 spans 13 amino acids. The V gene lost 0 bases and the J gene lost 4 bases, with 6 bases spanning the gap. Germline V gives CDR1 SQVTM, CDR2 ANQGSEA. In DNA, the CDR3 is TGCAGCGTTGAAGATGCGGATAATGAAAAACTGTTTTTT. This translates into CSVEDADNEKLFF. Drawing the rest from reference TRBV29-1 and TRBJ1-4, the complete variable domain is SAVISQKPSRDICQRGTSLTIQCQVDSQVTMMFWYRQQPGQSLTLIATANQGSEATYESGFVIDKFPISRPNLTFSTLTVSNMSPEDSSIYLCSVEDADNEKLFFGSGTQLSVL.

The chain has TRBV7-2 and TRBJ1-2; 7 bases fit TRBD1. CDR1 is SGHTA and CDR2 is FQGNSA in the germline V gene. The CDR3 consists of 15 residues. V gave up 1 base and J gave up 10 bases; unmatched junction bases: 12. The CDR3 loop reads CASSLDPGQFRYYTF. The CDR3 DNA is TGTGCCAGCAGCTTAGACCCGGGACAGTTCCGCTACTACACCTTC. Based on the CDR3 plus reference TRBV7-2 and TRBJ1-2, the full variable domain is GAGVSQSPSNKVTEKGKDVELRCDPISGHTALYWYRQSLGQGLEFLIYFQGNSAPDKSGLPSDRFSAERTGGSVSTLTIQRTQQEDSAVYLCASSLDPGQFRYYTFGSGTRLTVV.

This clone appeared a few times. The CDR3 DNA follows: TGTGCCAGCTCACCGGTCGGGACAGTCCTCTACGAGCAGTACTTC. Translation gives CASSPVGTVLYEQYF. The chain combines TRBV18 with TRBJ2-7; 7 positions match TRBD1. Germline-derived CDR1 and CDR2 are KGHSH and LQKENI. The CDR3 consists of 15 residues. Germline trimming cut 3 bases from V and 3 bases from J; bases unmatched to any gene: 8.

In this sample, this clone turned up once. This chain uses TRBV19 with TRBJ1-5, with 8 bases identical to TRBD1. The ends lost 4 bases at V and 2 bases at J; junction bases unmatched: 16. The CDR3 is made up of 19 amino acids. CDR1 is LNHDA, CDR2 SQIVND, per germline (reference sequence). In nucleotides, the CDR3 is TGTGCCAGTAGTACTCCCCTGCGGCAGGGGGCTCGGGGCAATCAGCCCCAGCATTTT. This gives the protein CASSTPLRQGARGNQPQHF. Full variable domain (outside the CDR3, taken from reference TRBV19 and TRBJ1-5): DGGITQSPKYLFRKEGQNVTLSCEQNLNHDAMYWYRQDPGQGLRLIYYSQIVNDFQKGDIAEGYSVSREKKESFPLTVTSAQKNPTAFYLCASSTPLRQGARGNQPQHFGDGTRLSIL.

The V gene is TRBV7-6, the J gene TRBJ1-1, with D uncertain. This CDR3 region has 18 residues. CDR1 and CDR2 (germline): SGHVS, FNYEAQ. Deletions cut 1 base from V and 0 bases from J, with 18 bases between. CDR3 DNA: TGTGCCAGCAGCTTAGTAGCCGGGAGCAATACCCTGAACACTGAAGCTTTCTTT. Protein sequence: CASSLVAGSNTLNTEAFF.

The chain recombines TRBV7-9 with TRBJ1-6, with 10 bases aligning to TRBD1. The CDR3 runs to 16 residues. CDR1 and CDR2 from the germline V gene are SEHNR and FQNEAQ (reference sequence). The J segment lost 9 bases and the V segment lost 5 bases, leaving 10 bases of the junction unmatched. The CDR3 region is CASSEGTGVSGSPLHF. The CDR3 DNA reads as TGTGCCAGCAGCGAGGGGACAGGGGTTAGTGGTTCACCCCTCCACTTT.

The genes are TRBV18 and TRBJ1-3, with a weak D call TRBD1 (6 bases). With 0 bases removed from V and 7 bases from J, the gap between germline ends came to 7 bases. The CDR3 runs 13 residues. Looked up from germline, CDR1 is KGHSH and CDR2 is LQKENI. CDR3 bases: TGTGCCAGCTCACCACCAGGGGGTAACACCATATATTTT. It is translated as CASSPPGGNTIYF.

The CDR3 spells CAVSAGSNEKLFF. The CDR3 region has the DNA TGTGCCGTTAGCGCCGGGAGTAATGAAAAACTGTTTTTT. The genes are TRBV10-3 and TRBJ1-4; D unresolved. This CDR3 is built from 13 residues. The V end lost 11 bases, the J end lost 4 bases, and 14 bases lay between the germline ends. The V gene's germline CDR1 is ENHRY and CDR2 SYGVKD.

The chain recombines TRBV5-4 with TRBJ2-3, with TRBD1 as a possible D gene (6 bases). This CDR3 contains 14 residues. Trimming cost V 5 bases and J 3 bases, with 13 bases left between them. Germline-derived CDR1 and CDR2 are SGHNT and YYREEE (reference sequence). The CDR3 loop is CASSRGQSTDTQYF. CDR3 in DNA: TGTGCCAGCAGTCGGGGACAATCGACAGATACGCAGTATTTT.

This chain connects TRBV5-1 to TRBJ2-7; tentative D call: TRBD2 (6 bases). Trimming stripped 4 bases from V and 4 bases from J, with 15 bases between. Germline loops: CDR1 SGHRS, CDR2 YFSETQ. CDR3 length: 14 amino acids. CDR3 amino acids: CASSPQGLNYEQYV. The CDR3 DNA reads TGCGCCAGCAGCCCACAAGGACTAAATTACGAGCAGTACGTC.

The chain joins TRBV2 to TRBJ1-1; tentative D call: TRBD1 (5 bases). CDR1 and CDR2 from the germline V gene are SNHLY and FYNNEI. The CDR3 is 13 amino acids. Trimming removed 4 bases from V and 1 base from J, with 7 bases in between. CDR3 region: CASSAGRNTEAFF. DNA of the CDR3: TGTGCCAGCAGTGCAGGGCGGAACACTGAAGCTTTCTTT.

The chain employs TRBV11-3 and TRBJ2-3, with a weak D call TRBD2 (6 bases). The CDR3 consists of 13 residues. Per the germline V gene, CDR1 is SGHNT and CDR2 is YENEEA. Deletions cut 4 bases from V and 4 bases from J, with 9 bases between. The CDR3 loop reads CASSSRGADTQYF. The CDR3 region has the DNA TGTGCCAGCAGCTCCCGCGGGGCAGATACGCAGTATTTT.

This rearrangement joins TRBV13 to TRBJ1-1; no clear D. Trimming pared 5 bases from V and 0 bases from J, leaving 19 bases between. CDR3 length: 17 residues. Germline loops: CDR1 PRHDT, CDR2 FYEKMQ (reference sequence). The CDR3: CASSGGWPVSVNTEAFF. As DNA, the CDR3 is TGTGCCAGCAGCGGTGGGTGGCCTGTGAGCGTGAACACTGAAGCTTTCTTT.

The gene calls are TRBV24-1 and TRBJ1-2, with D possibly being TRBD1 (6 bases). Looked up from germline, CDR1 is KGHDR and CDR2 is SFDVKD. The CDR3 has 13 amino acids. The V end lost 5 bases, the J end lost 3 bases, and 9 bases lay between the germline ends. Here the CDR3 reads CATSGGRYYGYTF. CDR3 bases: TGTGCCACCAGTGGGGGGCGGTACTATGGCTACACCTTC.

The genes are TRBV6-5 and TRBJ1-2, with a tentative D call TRBD1 (5 bases). Germline CDR1 and CDR2: MNHEY and SVGAGI. The CDR3 is 10 amino acids. With 10 bases removed from V and 5 bases from J, the gap between germline ends came to 8 bases. CDR3 region: CATRQYGYTF. The CDR3 DNA reads as TGTGCCACACGACAGTATGGCTACACCTTC.

This clone has just one count. The chain has TRBV9 and TRBJ2-1; D possibly corresponds to TRBD1 (5 bases). The germline V gene encodes CDR1 SGDLS and CDR2 YYNGEE. Trimming stripped 4 bases from V and 6 bases from J, with 17 bases between. The CDR3 runs to 15 residues. CDR3 protein: CASSLPLSGINEQFF. The CDR3 nucleotides are TGTGCCAGCAGCCTACCCTTGTCAGGGATCAATGAGCAGTTCTTC.

V is TRBV16 and J is TRBJ1-4; 7 nucleotides match TRBD1. V trimming: 4 bases; J trimming: 4 bases; junction bases outside the gene matches: 6. This CDR3 region has 15 residues. Germline loops: CDR1 KGHSY, CDR2 FQNENV. This chain's CDR3 is CASSPQGGGNEKLFF. The CDR3 DNA reads as TGTGCCAGCAGCCCTCAGGGGGGCGGTAATGAAAAACTGTTTTTT.